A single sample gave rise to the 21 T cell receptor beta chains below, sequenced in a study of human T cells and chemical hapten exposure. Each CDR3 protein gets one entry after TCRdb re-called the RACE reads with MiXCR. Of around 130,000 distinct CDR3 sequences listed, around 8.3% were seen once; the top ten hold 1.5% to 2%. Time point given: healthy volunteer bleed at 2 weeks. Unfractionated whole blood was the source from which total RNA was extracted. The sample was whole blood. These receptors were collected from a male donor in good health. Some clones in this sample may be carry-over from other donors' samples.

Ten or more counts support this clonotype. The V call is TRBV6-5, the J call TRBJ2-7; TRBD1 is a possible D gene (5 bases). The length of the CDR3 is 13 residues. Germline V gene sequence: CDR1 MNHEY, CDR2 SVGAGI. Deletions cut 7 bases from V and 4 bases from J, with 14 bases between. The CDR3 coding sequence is TGTGCCAGCATGCAGGGAAGTCCATACGAGCAGTACTTC. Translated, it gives CASMQGSPYEQYF.

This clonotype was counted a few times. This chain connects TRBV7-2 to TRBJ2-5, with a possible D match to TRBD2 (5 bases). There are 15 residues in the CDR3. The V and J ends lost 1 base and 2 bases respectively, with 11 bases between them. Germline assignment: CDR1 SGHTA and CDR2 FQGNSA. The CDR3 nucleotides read TGTGCCAGCAGCTTAGACAGAGGGAAACAAGAGACCCAGTACTTC. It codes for CASSLDRGKQETQYF.

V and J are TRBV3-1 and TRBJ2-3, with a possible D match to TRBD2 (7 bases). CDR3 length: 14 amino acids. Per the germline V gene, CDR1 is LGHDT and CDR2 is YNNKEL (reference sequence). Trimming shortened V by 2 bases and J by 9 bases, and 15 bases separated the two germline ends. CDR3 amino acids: CASSQPRGGETQYF. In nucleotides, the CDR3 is TGTGCCAGCAGCCAACCGAGGGGGGGAGAGACGCAGTATTTT.

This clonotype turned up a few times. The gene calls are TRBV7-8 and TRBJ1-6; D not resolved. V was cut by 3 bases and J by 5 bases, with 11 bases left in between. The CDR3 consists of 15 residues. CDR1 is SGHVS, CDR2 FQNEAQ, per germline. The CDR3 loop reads CASSLPETNNSPLHF. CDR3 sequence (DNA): TGTGCCAGCAGCTTGCCCGAGACCAATAATTCACCCCTCCACTTT.

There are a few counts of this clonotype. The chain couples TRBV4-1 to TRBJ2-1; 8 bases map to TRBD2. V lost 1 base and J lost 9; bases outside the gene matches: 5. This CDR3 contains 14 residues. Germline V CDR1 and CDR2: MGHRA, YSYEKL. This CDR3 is CASSQVGLEVEQFF. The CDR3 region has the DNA TGCGCCAGCAGCCAAGTGGGACTAGAAGTTGAGCAGTTCTTC.

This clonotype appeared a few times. The CDR3 reads CASSPALRRISYEQYF. The DNA for the CDR3 is TGTGCCAGCAGTCCCGCCTTACGGAGGATTTCTTACGAGCAGTACTTC. The rearrangement links TRBV2 to TRBJ2-7; D perhaps matches TRBD2 (5 bases). Germline V gene sequence: CDR1 SNHLY, CDR2 FYNNEI. Trimming removed 5 bases at V and 4 bases at J, with 21 bases between. The CDR3 is made up of 16 amino acids.

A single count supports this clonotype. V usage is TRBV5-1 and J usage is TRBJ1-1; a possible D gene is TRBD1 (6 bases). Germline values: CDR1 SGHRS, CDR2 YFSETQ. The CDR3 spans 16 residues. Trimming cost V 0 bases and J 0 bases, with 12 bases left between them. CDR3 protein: CASSLVGGRVNTEAFF. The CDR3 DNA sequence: TGCGCCAGCAGCTTGGTAGGGGGGCGCGTGAACACTGAAGCTTTCTTT. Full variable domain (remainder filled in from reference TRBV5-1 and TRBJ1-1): KAGVTQTPRYLIKTRGQQVTLSCSPISGHRSVSWYQQTPGQGLQFLFEYFSETQRNKGNFPGRFSGRQFSNSRSEMNVSTLELGDSALYLCASSLVGGRVNTEAFFGQGTRLTVV.

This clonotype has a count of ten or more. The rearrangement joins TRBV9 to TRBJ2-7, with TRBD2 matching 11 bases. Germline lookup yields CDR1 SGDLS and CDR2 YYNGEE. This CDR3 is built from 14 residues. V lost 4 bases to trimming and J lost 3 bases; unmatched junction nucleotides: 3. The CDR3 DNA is TGTGCCAGCAGCCCCGGACTAGCGGGCTACGAGCAGTACTTC. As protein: CASSPGLAGYEQYF.

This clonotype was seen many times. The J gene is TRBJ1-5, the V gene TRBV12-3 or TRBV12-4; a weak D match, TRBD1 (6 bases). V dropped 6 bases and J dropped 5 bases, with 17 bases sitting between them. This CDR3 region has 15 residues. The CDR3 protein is CASSLGQSKYQPQHF. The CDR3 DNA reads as TGTGCCAGCAGCCTAGGACAGAGCAAATATCAGCCCCAGCATTTT.

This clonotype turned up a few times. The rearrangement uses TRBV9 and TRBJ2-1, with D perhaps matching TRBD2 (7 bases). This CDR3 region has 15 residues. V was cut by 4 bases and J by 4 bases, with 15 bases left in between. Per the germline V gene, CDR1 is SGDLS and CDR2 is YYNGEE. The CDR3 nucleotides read TGTGCCAGCAGCCGCGGGGGCCCCTCATACAATGAGCAGTTCTTC. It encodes CASSRGGPSYNEQFF.

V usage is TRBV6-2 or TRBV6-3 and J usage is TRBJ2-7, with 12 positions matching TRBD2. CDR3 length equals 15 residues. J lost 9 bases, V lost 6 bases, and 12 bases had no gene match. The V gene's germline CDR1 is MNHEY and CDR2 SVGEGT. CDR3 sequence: CASSLGLAGTDGQYF. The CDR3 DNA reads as TGTGCCAGCAGCCTAGGACTAGCGGGAACGGACGGGCAGTACTTC.

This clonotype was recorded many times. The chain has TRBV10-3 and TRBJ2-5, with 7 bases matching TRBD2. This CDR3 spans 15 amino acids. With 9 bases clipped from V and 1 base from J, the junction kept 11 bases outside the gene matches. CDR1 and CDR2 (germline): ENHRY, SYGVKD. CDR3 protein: CAITPSSGPQETQYF. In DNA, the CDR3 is TGTGCCATAACCCCGTCTAGCGGTCCCCAAGAGACCCAGTACTTC.

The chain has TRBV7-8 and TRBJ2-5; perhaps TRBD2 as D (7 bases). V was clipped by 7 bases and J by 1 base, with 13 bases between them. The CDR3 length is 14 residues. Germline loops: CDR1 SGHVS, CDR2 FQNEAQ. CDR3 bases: TGTGCCAGCACTGGACAGCGGGGCCAAGAGACCCAGTACTTC. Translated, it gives CASTGQRGQETQYF.

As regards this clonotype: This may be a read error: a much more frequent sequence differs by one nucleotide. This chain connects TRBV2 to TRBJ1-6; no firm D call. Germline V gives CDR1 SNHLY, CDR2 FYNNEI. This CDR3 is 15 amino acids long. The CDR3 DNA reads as TGTGCCAGCAGTGAGCGCAGGTCCGATAATACACCCCTCCACTTT. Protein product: CASSERRSDNTPLHF.

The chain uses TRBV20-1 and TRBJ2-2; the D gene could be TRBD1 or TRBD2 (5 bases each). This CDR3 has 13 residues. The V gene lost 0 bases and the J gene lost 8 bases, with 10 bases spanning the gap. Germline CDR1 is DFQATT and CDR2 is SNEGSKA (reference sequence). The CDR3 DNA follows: TGCAGTGCTAGAGAGTTCTGGGGGGGGGAGCTGTTTTTT. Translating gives CSAREFWGGELFF.

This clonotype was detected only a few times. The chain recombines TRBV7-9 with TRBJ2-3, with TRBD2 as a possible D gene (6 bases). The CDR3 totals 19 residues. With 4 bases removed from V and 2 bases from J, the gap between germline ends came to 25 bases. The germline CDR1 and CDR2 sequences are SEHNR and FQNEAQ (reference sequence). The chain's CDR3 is CASSSPLAGPKFTTDTQYF. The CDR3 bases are TGTGCCAGCAGCTCACCACTGGCGGGGCCTAAATTTACCACAGATACGCAGTATTTT.

In DNA, the CDR3 is TGCGCCAGCAGCGCGATCCGGGACATCTCCTACAATGAGCAGTTCTTC. Translating gives CASSAIRDISYNEQFF. This chain uses TRBV5-1 with TRBJ2-1; D perhaps matches TRBD1 (6 bases). The CDR3 consists of 16 residues. Germline CDR1 and CDR2: SGHRS and YFSETQ. The V gene lost 4 bases and the J gene lost 0 bases, with 14 bases spanning the gap.

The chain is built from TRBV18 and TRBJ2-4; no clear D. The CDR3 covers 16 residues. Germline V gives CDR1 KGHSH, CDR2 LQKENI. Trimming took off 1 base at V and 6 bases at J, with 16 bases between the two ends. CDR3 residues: CASSPLSSSNGNIQYF. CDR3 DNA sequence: TGTGCCAGCTCACCACTTAGCTCGAGTAATGGAAACATTCAGTACTTC.

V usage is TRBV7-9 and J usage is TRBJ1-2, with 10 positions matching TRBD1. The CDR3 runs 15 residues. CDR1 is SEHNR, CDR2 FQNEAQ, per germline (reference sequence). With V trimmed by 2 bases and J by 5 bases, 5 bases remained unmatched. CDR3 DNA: TGTGCCAGCAGCTTATCCCGGGACAGGGGATATGGCTACACCTTC. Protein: CASSLSRDRGYGYTF.

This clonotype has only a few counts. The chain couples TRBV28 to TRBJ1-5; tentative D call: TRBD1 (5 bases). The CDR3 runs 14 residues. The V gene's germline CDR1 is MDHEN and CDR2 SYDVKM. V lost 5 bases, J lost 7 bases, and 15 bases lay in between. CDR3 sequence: CASSPILAGQPQHF. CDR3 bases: TGTGCCAGCAGTCCCATATTGGCAGGGCAGCCCCAGCATTTT.

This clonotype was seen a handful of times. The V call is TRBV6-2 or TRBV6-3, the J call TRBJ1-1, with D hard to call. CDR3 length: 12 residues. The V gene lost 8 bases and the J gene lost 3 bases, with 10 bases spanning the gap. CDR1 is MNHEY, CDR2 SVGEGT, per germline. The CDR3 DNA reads TGTGCCAGCTCCGGATCTGACACTGAAGCTTTCTTT. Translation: CASSGSDTEAFF.